Below are 18 T cell receptor beta chains sequenced from a single sample in a study of blood T cell repertoires in COVID-19. TCRdb's copy holds only in-frame clones and misses some; the assay was immunoSEQ multiplex PCR. The sample consists of approximately 190,000 clones, 80% of them appearing once. Sequencing input: peripheral blood. These receptors were taken from a man in his 60s with acute or convalescent COVID-19.

This chain links TRBV5-1 with TRBJ1-5; 7 bases line up with TRBD1. Germline trimming cut 5 bases from V and 4 bases from J; bases unmatched to any gene: 12. This CDR3 contains 16 residues. Per germline, CDR1 SGHRS and CDR2 YFSETQ. CDR3 residues: CASSEQGIGWNQPQHF. In nucleotides, the CDR3 is TGCGCCAGCAGTGAACAGGGGATTGGGTGGAATCAGCCCCAGCATTTT.

The V gene is TRBV13, the J gene TRBJ2-1; TRBD2 might be the D (5 bases). Trimming took off 4 bases at V and 7 bases at J, with 8 bases between the two ends. This CDR3 has 12 amino acids. Germline V gene data show CDR1 as PRHDT and CDR2 as FYEKMQ (reference sequence). DNA of the CDR3: TGTGCCAGCAGCTCCGGGGTGAATGAGCAGTTCTTC. As protein: CASSSGVNEQFF. The full variable domain, completed using reference TRBV13 and TRBJ2-1, is AAGVIQSPRHLIKEKRETATLKCYPIPRHDTVYWYQQGPGQDPQFLISFYEKMQSDKGSIPDRFSAQQFSDYHSELNMSSLELGDSALYFCASSSGVNEQFFGPGTRLTVL.

V and J are TRBV9 and TRBJ1-2; a possible D gene is TRBD1 (5 bases). This CDR3 comprises 15 residues. From germline, CDR1 is SGDLS and CDR2 YYNGEE. Deletions cut 0 bases from V and 3 bases from J, with 12 bases between. The CDR3 region is CASSVEGHDDYGYTF. The CDR3 DNA reads as TGTGCCAGCAGCGTAGAGGGGCATGACGACTATGGCTACACCTTC. The full variable domain, with the rest looked up from reference TRBV9 and TRBJ1-2, is DSGVTQTPKHLITATGQRVTLRCSPRSGDLSVYWYQQSLDQGLQFLIQYYNGEERAKGNILERFSAQQFPDLHSELNLSSLELGDSALYFCASSVEGHDDYGYTFGSGTRLTVV.

The chain carries TRBV24-1 and TRBJ2-1; a possible D gene is TRBD2 (6 bases). Trimming removed 5 bases from V and 10 bases from J, with 14 bases in between. There are 13 residues in the CDR3. The germline gives CDR1 KGHDR, CDR2 SFDVKD. The CDR3 spells CATSANSGLEQFF. CDR3 in DNA: TGTGCCACCAGTGCTAATAGCGGTTTGGAGCAGTTCTTC.

The rearrangement links TRBV6-6 to TRBJ1-2; 8 bases align to TRBD1. Germline V gives CDR1 MNHNY, CDR2 SVGAGI (reference sequence). J gave up 2 bases and V 5 bases, and 13 bases lay outside the gene matches. This CDR3 is 17 amino acids long. In DNA form, the CDR3 reads TGTGCCAGCAGTCCAGCCCCCGGACAGGGAGGGAACTATGGCTACACCTTC. This translates into CASSPAPGQGGNYGYTF.

V gene TRBV19 combines with J gene TRBJ2-3, with 7 bases lining up with TRBD1. Germline-derived CDR1 and CDR2 are LNHDA and SQIVND (reference sequence). V shed 6 bases and J 4 bases; nucleotides not matched to a gene: 10. The CDR3 has 15 amino acids. CDR3 region: CASRFGQGVADTQYF. DNA of the CDR3: TGTGCCAGTAGGTTTGGGCAGGGGGTTGCAGATACGCAGTATTTT.

V is TRBV12-3 or TRBV12-4 and J is TRBJ2-1; TRBD2 matches 10 bases. The CDR3 extends over 13 amino acids. J was trimmed by 12 bases and V by 1 base; bases with no gene match: 3. The CDR3: CASSLGAGGPQFF. The CDR3 region has the DNA TGTGCCAGCAGTTTAGGAGCGGGAGGGCCGCAGTTCTTC.

The chain is built from TRBV6-5 and TRBJ1-3, with TRBD1 identical over 8 bases. The V gene end was trimmed by 5 bases and the J gene end by 1 base; junction bases not matched to a gene: 4. The CDR3 is 15 residues long. The germline gives CDR1 MNHEY, CDR2 SVGAGI. The CDR3 here is CASSSRTGSGNTIYF. The CDR3 bases are TGTGCCAGCAGTAGCCGGACAGGGTCTGGAAACACCATATATTTT.

The CDR3 bases are TGCGCCAGCAGCTTGGGCACTGCCCTTGAGACCCAGTACTTC. Its protein is CASSLGTALETQYF. The rearrangement joins TRBV5-1 to TRBJ2-5; D remains unclear. CDR3 length: 14 amino acids. The V gene's germline CDR1 is SGHRS and CDR2 YFSETQ. Trimming removed 0 bases at V and 5 bases at J, with 11 bases between.

The chain couples TRBV6-2 or TRBV6-3 to TRBJ1-2; D is possibly TRBD1 (6 bases). V was clipped by 6 bases and J by 4 bases, with 18 bases between them. The CDR3 spans 15 residues. Germline lookup yields CDR1 MNHEY and CDR2 SVGEGT. This chain's CDR3 is CASSRSPDRLYGYTF. The CDR3 nucleotides are TGTGCCAGCAGCCGGTCTCCCGACAGGCTCTATGGCTACACCTTC.

This clone was seen a handful of times. The chain couples TRBV2 to TRBJ2-7, with 10 bases matching TRBD2. Germline assignment: CDR1 SNHLY and CDR2 FYNNEI. The CDR3 runs to 15 residues. After removal of 4 bases from V and 0 bases from J, the junction contained 3 bases not matched to a gene. The CDR3 nucleotides are TGTGCCAGCAGTGGGACTAGCGGAGGCTCCTACGAGCAGTACTTC. This encodes CASSGTSGGSYEQYF.

The chain uses TRBV6-2 or TRBV6-3 and TRBJ2-6; 10 bases fit TRBD1. The CDR3 sequence is 17 residues long. The V and J ends lost 5 bases and 0 bases, in that order; junction bases with no gene match: 4. Germline V gene lookup returns CDR1 MNHEY and CDR2 SVGEGT. The CDR3 region is CASSRGQGSSGANVLTF. DNA for the CDR3: TGTGCCAGCAGTAGGGGACAGGGGAGCTCTGGGGCCAACGTCCTGACTTTC.

The V call is TRBV3-1 (or the pseudogene TRBV3-2), the J call TRBJ1-6; possibly TRBD1 for D (6 bases). Between the trimmed V and J ends, which lost 0 bases and 10 bases, there was a span of 16 bases. This CDR3 comprises 16 residues. Germline lookup yields CDR1 LGHDT and CDR2 YNNKEL (reference sequence). The CDR3 protein is CASSQETGGLVSPLHF. The CDR3 DNA is TGTGCCAGCAGCCAAGAGACAGGAGGATTGGTATCACCCCTCCACTTT.

The chain has TRBV7-9 and TRBJ2-5, with TRBD2 identical over 14 bases. The CDR3 extends over 17 amino acids. V was pared by 5 bases and J by 5 bases, with 10 bases of the junction left unmatched. In germline, CDR1 is SEHNR, CDR2 FQNEAQ (reference sequence). This CDR3 reads CASSPPGLAGAGETQYF. The CDR3 DNA follows: TGTGCCAGCAGCCCGCCGGGACTAGCGGGAGCAGGGGAGACCCAGTACTTC.

The rearrangement links TRBV4-3 to TRBJ1-1; 8 bases agree with TRBD1. The CDR3 sequence is 14 residues long. With 0 bases clipped from V and 6 bases from J, the junction kept 3 bases outside the gene matches. CDR1 and CDR2 from the germline V gene are LGHNA and YSLEER. CDR3 bases: TGCGCCAGCAGCCAAGAGCCACAGGGGGCTGAAGCTTTCTTT. It translates to CASSQEPQGAEAFF.

CDR3 amino acids: CAISESGTGIEKLFF. In DNA, the CDR3 is TGTGCCATCAGTGAGTCCGGGACAGGGATTGAAAAACTGTTTTTT. The V and J genes are TRBV10-3 and TRBJ1-4; 9 bases are a match to TRBD1. Per germline, CDR1 ENHRY and CDR2 SYGVKD. The CDR3 runs to 15 residues. V shed 0 bases, J shed 7 bases, and the junction held 3 bases outside the gene matches.

V is TRBV21-1 and J is TRBJ2-1; the D call in the table, TRBD2, was not verified against the DNA. TRBV21-1 is designated a pseudogene. This CDR3 is built from 18 residues. The CDR3 DNA reads TGTGCCAGCAGCACCGGACTAGCGGGAGGGCAGGGAAACAATGAGCAGTTCTTC. Translating gives CASSTGLAGGQGNNEQFF.

In this sample, this clone turned up many times. The chain employs TRBV5-6 and TRBJ2-2; D might be TRBD2 (6 bases). Germline V gene lookup returns CDR1 SGHDT and CDR2 YYEEEE. Trimming left V 4 bases short and J 4 bases short, with 17 bases between. This CDR3 has 16 amino acids. The CDR3 sequence: CASSPGPGSSTGELFF. The CDR3 nucleotides read TGTGCCAGCAGCCCGGGGCCCGGGAGCAGCACCGGGGAGCTGTTTTTT.